A single sample is the source of the 4 T cell receptor beta chains below, sequenced in a study of blood T cell repertoires in COVID-19. The assay was immunoSEQ multiplex PCR, and TCRdb's table has in-frame clones only and misses some. The sample lists about 180,000 clones; approximately 90% were seen once. The specimen sequenced was peripheral blood. These receptor sequences come from a woman aged 25-40 years with active or convalescent COVID-19.

The rearrangement links TRBV5-1 to TRBJ2-7; D is uncertain. Germline CDR1 is SGHRS and CDR2 is YFSETQ. This CDR3 contains 14 residues. The V gene lost 4 bases and the J gene lost 2 bases, with 13 bases spanning the gap. CDR3 DNA sequence: TGCGCCAGCAGCGGCAGGTCCGACCCCTACGAGCAGTACTTC. This codes for CASSGRSDPYEQYF.

This sequence joins TRBV6-5 and TRBJ2-5, with TRBD2 matching over 9 bases. The CDR3 covers 13 residues. V dropped 4 bases and J dropped 5; count of bases not matched to a gene: 2. The germline gives CDR1 MNHEY, CDR2 SVGAGI. Written as DNA, the CDR3 is TGTGCCAGCAGTTCACTAGCGGGCGAGACCCAGTACTTC. This codes for CASSSLAGETQYF.

This chain connects TRBV27 to TRBJ1-2; D possibly corresponds to TRBD1 (5 bases). Trimming removed 6 bases from V and 4 bases from J, with 12 bases in between. The germline V gene encodes CDR1 MNHEY and CDR2 SMNVEV (reference sequence). This CDR3 spans 13 amino acids. CDR3 region: CASRKGAGYGYTF. In nucleotides, the CDR3 is TGTGCCAGCAGAAAAGGGGCAGGCTATGGCTACACCTTC.

V and J are TRBV19 and TRBJ1-2; perhaps TRBD1 as D (6 bases). With 7 bases removed from V and 7 bases from J, the gap between germline ends came to 16 bases. CDR3 length: 13 amino acids. The germline V gene has CDR1 LNHDA and CDR2 SQIVND (reference sequence). CDR3 region: CASTITGYGGYTF. The CDR3 nucleotides read TGTGCCAGTACCATAACAGGGTATGGTGGCTACACCTTC.